This passage covers 5 T cell receptor beta chains from one sample sequenced in a study of regulatory T cells in long-lasting Graves disease. Documented time point: persistent/refractory GD, antithyroid drugs over 5 years with positive TRAb. Generation of the TCR library employed RNA extracted from PBMCs. Libraries of TCR beta came from iRepertoire HTBI primers plus Arm-PCR of CDR3 regions. MiXCR, run by TCRdb on the multiplex PCR reads, gives a single entry per CDR3 protein. In the table there are 450,000 or so distinct CDR3 sequences, about 20% of which are singletons. The sequencing used peripheral blood mononuclear cells (PBMCs), collected when the disease was refractory, from a patient treated with antithyroid drugs. The receptor set was obtained from a female donor with Graves disease.

The chain carries TRBV13 and TRBJ2-4, with a possible D match to TRBD1 (7 bases). CDR1 is PRHDT, CDR2 FYEKMQ, per germline (reference sequence). The CDR3 runs 15 residues. Deletions cut 0 bases from V and 4 bases from J, with 10 bases between. The CDR3 sequence: CASSLGGGQKNIQYF. Here the CDR3 DNA reads TGTGCCAGCAGCTTAGGGGGGGGACAGAAAAACATTCAGTACTTC. Full variable domain (missing parts from reference TRBV13 and TRBJ2-4): AAGVIQSPRHLIKEKRETATLKCYPIPRHDTVYWYQQGPGQDPQFLISFYEKMQSDKGSIPDRFSAQQFSDYHSELNMSSLELGDSALYFCASSLGGGQKNIQYFGAGTRLSVL.

Only a few counts were recorded for this clonotype. The genes are TRBV9 and TRBJ2-2, with D unresolved. CDR3 length: 15 amino acids. Per the germline V gene, CDR1 is SGDLS and CDR2 is YYNGEE. V lost 4 bases and J 5 bases, leaving 15 bases between the germline ends. The CDR3 loop reads CASSLMTAETGELFF. CDR3 bases: TGTGCCAGCAGCCTGATGACGGCTGAGACCGGGGAGCTGTTTTTT.

The chain uses TRBV19 and TRBJ2-5; unclear D gene. V lost 3 bases and J lost 0, with 8 bases in between. Germline V lookup: CDR1 LNHDA, CDR2 SQIVND (reference sequence). This CDR3 region has 14 residues. In DNA form, the CDR3 reads TGTGCCAGTAGTATGGTCAGCGACCAAGAGACCCAGTACTTC. It codes for CASSMVSDQETQYF.

The table lists this clonotype with many counts. This chain connects TRBV2 to TRBJ1-5; D is unresolved. The CDR3 is 13 residues long. Germline V CDR1 and CDR2: SNHLY, FYNNEI. The V gene lost 4 bases and the J gene lost 5 bases, with 9 bases spanning the gap. The CDR3 sequence: CASSVIGDQPQHF. CDR3 bases: TGTGCCAGCAGTGTTATCGGGGATCAGCCCCAGCATTTT.

At least ten counts were recorded for this clonotype. One end of the junction is discordant with germline, which a read error may explain. The CDR3 nucleotides read TGCGCCAGCAGCGGGACACGACACGCGAACACCGGGGAGCTGTTTTTT. This encodes CASSGTRHANTGELFF. The chain joins TRBV5-5 to TRBJ2-2; tentative D call: TRBD2 (7 bases). Germline V gene lookup returns CDR1 SGHKS and CDR2 YYEKEE (reference sequence). This CDR3 has 16 residues.